This T cell receptor (beta chain) was profiled in a study of blood T cell repertoires in COVID-19. Per germline, CDR1 SGHVS and CDR2 FQNEAQ. The CDR3 totals 17 residues. V shed 3 bases and J shed 1 base, with 16 bases lying between them. Original data processing: Counts of nucleated cells, estimated from reference gene primer amplification, were obtained. The method was immunoSEQ multiplex PCR; TCRdb's version includes in-frame clones alone and lacks a portion of them. For V, J and clone size, that table is used; D and trimming come from the DNA. The sample holds 500,000 or so clones, approximately 86% seen once.

The rearrangement links TRBV7-8 to TRBJ1-5; no firm D call. Sequenced input: PBMCs or T cells enriched from blood (not recorded which). This clonotype originated in a woman aged 18-35 years who had recovered from COVID-19. The CDR3 spells CASSLSSSVASNQPQHF. DNA for the CDR3: TGTGCCAGCAGCTTGTCTTCTTCGGTAGCGAGCAATCAGCCCCAGCATTTT.